The clone carrying this TCR beta chain was seen only a few times. Its target is unknown. V shed 2 bases and J shed 7 bases, with 9 bases lying between them. CDR3 size: 13 residues. The germline gives CDR1 MNHEY, CDR2 SVGEGT. One entry per CDR3 protein, called by TCRdb with MiXCR from the 5' RACE reads. The sample has about 46,000 distinct CDR3 sequences, just under 4.5% seen once. The data belong to a study of neurological immune-mediated disorders. The study, taken as a whole, reports: In HTLV-1-associated myelopathy, TCR clonal expansion was greatest, whereas multiple sclerosis had the least, falling below healthy controls.

The chain couples TRBV6-2 or TRBV6-3 to TRBJ1-5; D call uncertain. This receptor was obtained from a woman aged 60-70 years with multiple sclerosis. The sample taken for sequencing was PBMCs. CDR3 DNA sequence: TGTGCCAGCAGTTACCCGCCGGAGCAGCCCCAGCATTTT. Translating it yields CASSYPPEQPQHF.